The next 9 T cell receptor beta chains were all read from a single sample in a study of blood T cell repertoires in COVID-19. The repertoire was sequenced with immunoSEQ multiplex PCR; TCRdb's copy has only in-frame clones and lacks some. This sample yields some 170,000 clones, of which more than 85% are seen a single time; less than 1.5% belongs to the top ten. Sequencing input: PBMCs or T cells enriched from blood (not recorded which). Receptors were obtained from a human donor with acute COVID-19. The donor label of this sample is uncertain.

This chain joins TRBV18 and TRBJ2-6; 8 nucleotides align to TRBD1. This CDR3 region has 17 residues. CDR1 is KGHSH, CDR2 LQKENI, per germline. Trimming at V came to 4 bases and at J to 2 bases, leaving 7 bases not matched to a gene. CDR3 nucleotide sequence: TGTGCCAGCTCACTAACCGAACAGGGGGCTGGGGCCAACGTCCTGACTTTC. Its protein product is CASSLTEQGAGANVLTF.

The CDR3 coding sequence is TGTGCCAGCAGCCAAGGGGATGGCGGGGATGGGGGTACGCAGTATTTT. It is translated as CASSQGDGGDGGTQYF. This rearrangement joins TRBV4-2 to TRBJ2-3; D is possibly TRBD2 (6 bases). CDR3 length equals 16 residues. Looked up from germline, CDR1 is LGHNA and CDR2 is YNFKEQ. Trimming removed 1 base at V and 8 bases at J, with 19 bases between.

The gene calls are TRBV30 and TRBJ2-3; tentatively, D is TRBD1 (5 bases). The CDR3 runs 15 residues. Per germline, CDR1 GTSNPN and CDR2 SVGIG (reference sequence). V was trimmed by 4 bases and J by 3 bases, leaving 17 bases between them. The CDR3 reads CAWKIYWGLTDTQYF. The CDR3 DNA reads TGTGCCTGGAAAATATATTGGGGCCTTACAGATACGCAGTATTTT.

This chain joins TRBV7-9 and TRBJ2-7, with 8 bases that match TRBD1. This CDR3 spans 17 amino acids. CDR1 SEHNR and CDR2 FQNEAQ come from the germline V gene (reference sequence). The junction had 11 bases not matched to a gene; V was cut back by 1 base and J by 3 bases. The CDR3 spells CASSLGSVGQVNYEQYF. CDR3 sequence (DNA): TGTGCCAGCAGCTTAGGTTCGGTGGGACAGGTAAACTACGAGCAGTACTTC.

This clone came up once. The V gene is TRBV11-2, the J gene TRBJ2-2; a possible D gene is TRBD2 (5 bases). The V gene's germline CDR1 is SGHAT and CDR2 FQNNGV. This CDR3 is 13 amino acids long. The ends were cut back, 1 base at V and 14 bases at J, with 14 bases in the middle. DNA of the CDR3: TGTGCCAGCAGCTTAGGGAACACCGGGGTTCTGTTTTTT. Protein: CASSLGNTGVLFF.

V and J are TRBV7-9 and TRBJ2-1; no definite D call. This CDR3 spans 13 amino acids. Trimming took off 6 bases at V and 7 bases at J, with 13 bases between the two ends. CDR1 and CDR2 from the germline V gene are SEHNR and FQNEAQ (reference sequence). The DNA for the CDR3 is TGTGCCAGCAGTTTACAAGAGGAAAATGAGCAGTTCTTC. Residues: CASSLQEENEQFF.

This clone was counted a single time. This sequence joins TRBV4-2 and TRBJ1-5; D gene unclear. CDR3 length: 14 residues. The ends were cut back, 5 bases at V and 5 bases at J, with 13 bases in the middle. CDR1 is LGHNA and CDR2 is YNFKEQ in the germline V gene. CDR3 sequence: CASSAGSRDQPQHF. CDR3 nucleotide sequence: TGTGCCAGCAGCGCGGGCAGCCGTGATCAGCCCCAGCATTTT.

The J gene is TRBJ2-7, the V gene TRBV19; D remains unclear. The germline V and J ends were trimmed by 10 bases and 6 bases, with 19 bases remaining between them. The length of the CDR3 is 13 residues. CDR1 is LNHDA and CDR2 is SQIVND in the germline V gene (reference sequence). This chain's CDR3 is CATSWARSLEQYF. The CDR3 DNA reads TGTGCCACTTCCTGGGCGAGATCTCTCGAGCAGTACTTC.

The CDR3 reads CASSGPNTEETQYF. The CDR3 DNA reads as TGTGCCAGCAGCGGGCCAAACACTGAAGAGACCCAGTACTTC. The gene calls are TRBV13 and TRBJ2-5; D ambiguous. CDR1 is PRHDT and CDR2 is FYEKMQ in the germline V gene (reference sequence). V was pared by 5 bases and J by 3 bases, with 13 bases between. The CDR3 runs 14 residues. The complete variable domain, with remaining parts taken from reference TRBV13 and TRBJ2-5, reads AAGVIQSPRHLIKEKRETATLKCYPIPRHDTVYWYQQGPGQDPQFLISFYEKMQSDKGSIPDRFSAQQFSDYHSELNMSSLELGDSALYFCASSGPNTEETQYFGPGTRLLVL.